The present T cell receptor beta chain was sequenced within a study of CD8+CD57+ T cells in acquired aplastic anemia. Study-level background: Roughly 11 million reads were obtained on average for healthy donor CD4+ cells.

The CDR3 totals 13 residues. V was cut by 3 bases and J by 5 bases, with 10 bases left in between. Germline lookup yields CDR1 LNHNV and CDR2 YYDKDF (reference sequence). TCR beta VDJ combinations and CDR3 sequences were profiled from genomic DNA. TCRdb reprocessed the reads with MiXCR, giving one entry per CDR3 protein. Here the sample spans about 220,000 distinct CDR3 sequences, around 32% being singletons. The sample holds many counts of this clonotype. Its antigen is unknown. Study findings and constraints: Patients and controls had in common approximately 28 CD8+ CDR3 sequences.

The clonotype was recovered from a human donor in good health, serving as a control. This rearrangement joins TRBV15 to TRBJ1-1; maybe TRBD1 (6 bases). The sequenced sample consisted of sorted CD4+, CD8+, or CD8+CD57+ T cells (not recorded which) from PBMCs. CDR3 DNA: TGTGCCACCAGCAGTGAGGGGGGGACTGAAGCTTTCTTT. Translated: CATSSEGGTEAFF.